The 8 T cell receptor beta chains reported below all come from one sample, sequenced in a study of persistence of HIV-infected CD4 T cells. The libraries were made with immunoSEQ version 4 in survey mode. Only in-frame clones appear in the TCRdb table, and some are missing; sequencing was by immunoSEQ multiplex PCR. The table shows 40,000 to 55,000 clones, with 70% to 90% occurring only once. These receptors are not linked to any known antigen. Nonspecific anti-CD3/anti-CD28 bead stimulation represents the broad CD4+ T cell repertoire. Responding CD4+ T cells were sorted by upregulation of both CD40 ligand and CD69. The sequences come from CD4+ T cells sorted from PBMCs after approximately 19-hour stimulation, collected from a patient who received antiretroviral therapy. These TCRs come from an adult woman with HIV who was CMV-seropositive.

V and J are TRBV4-1 and TRBJ1-1, with D perhaps TRBD1 (5 bases). CDR1 and CDR2 (germline): MGHRA, YSYEKL. The CDR3 sequence is 18 residues long. V shed 3 bases and J shed 5 bases, with 25 bases lying between them. CDR3 in DNA: TGCGCCAGCAGCCATGACAGATACCTGACCGGGGGGAAAACTGAAGCTTTCTTT. This codes for CASSHDRYLTGGKTEAFF.

The chain links TRBV3-1 (or the pseudogene TRBV3-2) to TRBJ2-3, with 8 positions matching TRBD1. Germline V CDR1 and CDR2: LGHDT, YNNKEL (reference sequence). The CDR3 extends over 15 amino acids. The ends lost 4 bases at V and 6 bases at J; junction bases unmatched: 9. DNA of the CDR3: TGTGCCAGCAGCCTTCACGACAGGGGATGGGATACGCAGTATTTT. It specifies CASSLHDRGWDTQYF.

The chain joins TRBV7-9 to TRBJ1-2; tentatively, D is TRBD1 (6 bases). Germline CDR1 reads SEHNR; CDR2 reads FQNEAQ (reference sequence). Trimming removed 1 base from V and 2 bases from J, with 20 bases in between. This CDR3 comprises 18 residues. Written as DNA, the CDR3 is TGTGCCAGCAGCTTAGTAGGGGAAGTGGGACAAACGAACTATGGCTACACCTTC. This encodes CASSLVGEVGQTNYGYTF.

The CDR3 reads CASSAGTGAEQYF. The CDR3 DNA reads as TGTGCCAGCAGTGCCGGGACAGGGGCCGAGCAGTACTTC. The rearrangement uses TRBV12-3 or TRBV12-4 and TRBJ2-7, with 10 bases that match TRBD1. The CDR3 is 13 amino acids. V lost 5 bases and J lost 6; bases outside the gene matches: 4.

The rearrangement uses TRBV6-2 or TRBV6-3 and TRBJ2-3, with 9 bases lining up with TRBD1. This CDR3 is 16 amino acids long. Losses at the gene ends were 6 bases for V and 4 bases for J; bases not matched to a gene: 11. The V gene's germline CDR1 is MNHEY and CDR2 SVGEGT. CDR3 DNA sequence: TGTGCCAGCAGCCCTCCGGGACAGGGTGTATCAGATACGCAGTATTTT. It translates to CASSPPGQGVSDTQYF.

This chain uses TRBV7-2 with TRBJ2-4; D not resolved. The CDR3 runs 13 residues. Per the germline V gene, CDR1 is SGHTA and CDR2 is FQGNSA. Between the trimmed V and J ends, which lost 4 bases and 7 bases, there was a span of 11 bases. CDR3 sequence reads: CASSSGAGNIQYF. In nucleotides, the CDR3 is TGTGCCAGCAGCTCCGGCGCCGGGAACATTCAGTACTTC.

This clone was observed once. The rearrangement links TRBV20-1 to TRBJ1-5, with D possibly being TRBD1 (6 bases). The CDR3 is 14 residues long. V gave up 3 bases and J gave up 7 bases, with 16 bases separating them. CDR1 DFQATT and CDR2 SNEGSKA come from the germline V gene (reference sequence). The CDR3 DNA sequence: TGCAGTGCTAGTCCCGGGGGCGCGGGGCAGCCCCAGCATTTT. Translated: CSASPGGAGQPQHF.

The chain couples TRBV4-1 to TRBJ2-3, with unresolved D. Germline V gives CDR1 MGHRA, CDR2 YSYEKL. The ends were cut back, 3 bases at V and 1 base at J, with 8 bases in the middle. The CDR3 is 14 amino acids. CDR3 in DNA: TGCGCCAGCAGCCAGAGTCAGGGCACAGATACGCAGTATTTT. Protein: CASSQSQGTDTQYF.